The 32 T cell receptor beta chains below all came from one sample that was sequenced in a study of T cells after yellow fever vaccination. A single record per CDR3 protein comes from TCRdb applying MiXCR to the 5' RACE reads. The table lists 300,000 to 350,000 distinct CDR3 sequences, roughly 4.3% of them singletons. This specimen was PBMCs, taken 5 days after the yellow fever booster vaccination. All receptors derive from a man aged 18 to 29 who received the YFV17D yellow fever vaccine.

This clonotype was seen at least ten times. The chain links TRBV5-1 to TRBJ1-1, with D hard to call. The CDR3 is 13 amino acids. V dropped 2 bases and J dropped 1 base, with 6 bases sitting between them. Germline V CDR1 and CDR2: SGHRS, YFSETQ. CDR3 residues: CASSLKPNTEAFF. The CDR3 region has the DNA TGCGCCAGCAGCTTAAAGCCGAACACTGAAGCTTTCTTT.

This clonotype has ten or more counts. The chain employs TRBV20-1 and TRBJ1-5; no clear D gene. CDR3 length: 14 amino acids. The V and J ends lost 3 bases and 0 bases respectively, with 9 bases between them. Germline V gene lookup returns CDR1 DFQATT and CDR2 SNEGSKA (reference sequence). The CDR3 nucleotides read TGCAGTGCTAGGGCGACGGATAGCAATCAGCCCCAGCATTTT. This codes for CSARATDSNQPQHF.

This clonotype was seen only a few times. The chain links TRBV5-1 to TRBJ1-2; D unresolved. The V end was cut by 0 bases, the J end by 4 bases, with 10 bases between. The CDR3 sequence is 14 residues long. Germline V lookup: CDR1 SGHRS, CDR2 YFSETQ. The CDR3 sequence is CASSLESGIYGYTF. The CDR3 bases are TGCGCCAGCAGCTTGGAGTCAGGAATCTATGGCTACACCTTC.

This clonotype was detected ten times or more. This chain connects TRBV14 to TRBJ2-7, with TRBD1 as a possible D gene (5 bases). CDR3 length equals 15 residues. The germline CDR1 and CDR2 sequences are SGHDN and FVKESK. V lost 3 bases to trimming and J lost 2 bases, with 14 bases between them. The CDR3 spells CASSQEGRGTYEQYF. As DNA, the CDR3 is TGTGCCAGCAGCCAGGAAGGAAGGGGAACCTACGAGCAGTACTTC.

This clonotype was detected many times. V is TRBV4-2 and J is TRBJ1-1; possibly TRBD1 for D (6 bases). This CDR3 is 16 amino acids long. CDR1 is LGHNA, CDR2 YNFKEQ, per germline. Deletions cut 5 bases from V and 1 base from J, with 17 bases between. Here the CDR3 reads CASSATNREENTEAFF. The CDR3 nucleotides are TGTGCCAGCAGCGCAACTAACAGGGAGGAGAACACTGAAGCTTTCTTT.

This clonotype was found many times. This chain uses TRBV7-2 with TRBJ2-6; D is ambiguous. The CDR3 contains 14 residues. Trimming cost V 6 bases and J 0 bases, with 6 bases left between them. The germline V gene has CDR1 SGHTA and CDR2 FQGNSA. The CDR3 coding sequence is TGTGCCAGCAGATATTTCTCTGGGGCCAACGTCCTGACTTTC. This translates into CASRYFSGANVLTF.

This clonotype was detected ten times or more. The rearrangement joins TRBV20-1 to TRBJ2-3, with D perhaps TRBD1 or TRBD2 (5 bases each). The germline gives CDR1 DFQATT, CDR2 SNEGSKA (reference sequence). The CDR3 covers 12 residues. The germline V and J ends were trimmed by 5 bases and 0 bases, with 6 bases remaining between them. CDR3 amino acids: CSAWDSTDTQYF. The CDR3 DNA sequence: TGCAGTGCTTGGGACAGCACAGATACGCAGTATTTT.

The J gene is TRBJ1-2, the V gene TRBV4-2, with D uncertain. Germline values: CDR1 LGHNA, CDR2 YNFKEQ. V was pared by 0 bases and J by 4 bases, with 9 bases between. The CDR3 has 14 residues. DNA for the CDR3: TGTGCCAGCAGCCAAGACAGGAGCTTCTATGGCTACACCTTC. Protein sequence: CASSQDRSFYGYTF.

This clonotype has at least ten counts. J is TRBJ1-2 and V is TRBV5-6; no clear D. The germline V and J ends were trimmed by 10 bases and 5 bases, with 15 bases remaining between them. In germline, CDR1 is SGHDT, CDR2 YYEEEE. CDR3 length: 12 amino acids. DNA of the CDR3: TGTGCCTCCGGAGAGGGCAAATATGGCTACACCTTC. Translating gives CASGEGKYGYTF.

This clonotype was counted only a few times. The chain has TRBV5-1 and TRBJ1-1, with D possibly being TRBD1 (5 bases). The V end lost 4 bases, the J end lost 7 bases, and 17 bases lay between the germline ends. Germline loops: CDR1 SGHRS, CDR2 YFSETQ. The length of the CDR3 is 14 residues. The CDR3 DNA follows: TGCGCCAGCAGCCCGAAAGGGGTTCAGGATGAAGCTTTCTTT. It specifies CASSPKGVQDEAFF.

The V gene is TRBV7-2, the J gene TRBJ2-1, with TRBD1 matching over 8 bases. Germline loops: CDR1 SGHTA, CDR2 FQGNSA. Trimming removed 1 base from V and 4 bases from J; junction bases left unmatched: 3. The CDR3 contains 15 residues. The CDR3 region has the DNA TGTGCCAGCAGCTTAGGGACAGGGATGTACAATGAGCAGTTCTTC. Protein product: CASSLGTGMYNEQFF. The full variable domain, with the rest looked up from reference TRBV7-2 and TRBJ2-1, is GAGVSQSPSNKVTEKGKDVELRCDPISGHTALYWYRQSLGQGLEFLIYFQGNSAPDKSGLPSDRFSAERTGGSVSTLTIQRTQQEDSAVYLCASSLGTGMYNEQFFGPGTRLTVL.

The gene calls are TRBV7-9 and TRBJ1-1; weak D call: TRBD1 (6 bases). Germline V gene lookup returns CDR1 SEHNR and CDR2 FQNEAQ (reference sequence). The CDR3 loop spans 13 amino acids. Between the trimmed V and J ends, which lost 5 bases and 10 bases, there was a span of 17 bases. CDR3 in DNA: TGTGCCAGCAGCCCCCAGGGAGTACAGGGAGCTTTCTTT. Protein: CASSPQGVQGAFF.

Ten or more counts support this clonotype. J is TRBJ1-4 and V is TRBV5-1; 10 positions match TRBD1. Germline CDR1 and CDR2: SGHRS and YFSETQ. V was clipped by 4 bases and J by 8 bases; unmatched bases: 8. The CDR3 length is 15 residues. This chain's CDR3 is CASSPTRGQGEKLFF. CDR3 sequence (DNA): TGCGCCAGCAGCCCAACCCGGGGACAGGGGGAAAAACTGTTTTTT.

The table lists this clonotype with a few counts. J is TRBJ1-4 and V is TRBV6-5; possible D gene TRBD1, 5 bases. Per the germline V gene, CDR1 is MNHEY and CDR2 is SVGAGI. This CDR3 has 15 amino acids. The V gene lost 0 bases and the J gene lost 5 bases, with 10 bases spanning the gap. CDR3 protein: CASSYSQGLNEKLFF. CDR3 bases: TGTGCCAGCAGTTACTCTCAGGGACTAAATGAAAAACTGTTTTTT.

The CDR3 nucleotides read TGTGCCAGCAGACCTACAGGGGGCAGAGGCTCCTACGAGCAGTACTTC. Translated, it gives CASRPTGGRGSYEQYF. The genes are TRBV7-2 and TRBJ2-7; 9 bases map to TRBD1. With V trimmed by 6 bases and J by 0 bases, 9 bases remained unmatched. CDR3 length: 16 amino acids. Germline V lookup: CDR1 SGHTA, CDR2 FQGNSA.

This clonotype was picked up a small number of times. CDR3 sequence (DNA): TGTGCCAGCAGGGGTGGCAGCTACTACGAGCAGTACTTC. Protein: CASRGGSYYEQYF. This chain links TRBV6-2 or TRBV6-3 with TRBJ2-7; the D is unclear. Germline loops: CDR1 MNHEY, CDR2 SVGEGT. Between the trimmed V and J ends, which lost 6 bases and 3 bases, there was a span of 12 bases. CDR3 length: 13 amino acids.

V is TRBV28 and J is TRBJ1-5, with D perhaps TRBD1 (5 bases). V was trimmed by 7 bases and J by 4 bases, leaving 20 bases between them. Germline lookup yields CDR1 MDHEN and CDR2 SYDVKM. The CDR3 loop spans 16 amino acids. CDR3 nucleotide sequence: TGTGCCAGCATTCAGGCGAGGGGACGTTGGAATCAGCCCCAGCATTTT. As protein: CASIQARGRWNQPQHF.

In this sample, this clonotype turned up many times. The gene calls are TRBV9 and TRBJ1-2, with unresolved D. CDR1 SGDLS and CDR2 YYNGEE come from the germline V gene. V was clipped by 0 bases and J by 5 bases, with 8 bases between them. The CDR3 has 13 amino acids. CDR3: CASSVDFSYGYTF. CDR3 sequence (DNA): TGTGCCAGCAGCGTAGATTTTTCGTATGGCTACACCTTC. Full variable domain (outside the CDR3, taken from reference TRBV9 and TRBJ1-2): DSGVTQTPKHLITATGQRVTLRCSPRSGDLSVYWYQQSLDQGLQFLIQYYNGEERAKGNILERFSAQQFPDLHSELNLSSLELGDSALYFCASSVDFSYGYTFGSGTRLTVV.

The V call is TRBV4-1, the J call TRBJ2-3; perhaps TRBD1 as D (5 bases). Per germline, CDR1 MGHRA and CDR2 YSYEKL. This CDR3 comprises 15 residues. Trimming shortened V by 4 bases and J by 4 bases, and 15 bases separated the two germline ends. The chain's CDR3 is CASSLQGLQPDTQYF. The CDR3 DNA reads TGCGCCAGCAGCCTCCAGGGTCTTCAGCCAGATACGCAGTATTTT.

V and J are TRBV29-1 and TRBJ1-4, with D unresolved. Germline V CDR1 and CDR2: SQVTM, ANQGSEA. The V end was cut by 5 bases, the J end by 8 bases, with 15 bases between. This CDR3 has 13 residues. The CDR3 loop is CSVSATQGEKLFF. CDR3 DNA: TGCAGCGTTTCTGCGACCCAAGGGGAAAAACTGTTTTTT. The whole variable domain, remainder taken from reference TRBV29-1 and TRBJ1-4, is SAVISQKPSRDICQRGTSLTIQCQVDSQVTMMFWYRQQPGQSLTLIATANQGSEATYESGFVIDKFPISRPNLTFSTLTVSNMSPEDSSIYLCSVSATQGEKLFFGSGTQLSVL.

This clonotype was observed many times. The CDR3: CASSLTGVLGYTF. CDR3 bases: TGTGCCAGCAGTTTAACGGGGGTACTCGGCTACACCTTC. V usage is TRBV12-3 or TRBV12-4 and J usage is TRBJ1-2; TRBD1 might be the D (5 bases). This CDR3 spans 13 amino acids. Trimming took off 2 bases at V and 8 bases at J, with 12 bases between the two ends.

There are a few counts of this clonotype. The rearrangement joins TRBV29-1 to TRBJ1-1; TRBD1 agrees at 8 bases. CDR3 size: 13 residues. Germline-derived CDR1 and CDR2 are SQVTM and ANQGSEA. Trimming at V came to 5 bases and at J to 2 bases, leaving 4 bases not matched to a gene. Written as DNA, the CDR3 is TGCAGCGTTAGGACAGGGCGAAACACTGAAGCTTTCTTT. Residues: CSVRTGRNTEAFF.

This clonotype has a handful of counts. The chain is built from TRBV20-1 and TRBJ2-5; 8 positions agree with TRBD1. The germline V gene encodes CDR1 DFQATT and CDR2 SNEGSKA (reference sequence). The CDR3 covers 13 residues. Trimming took 6 bases from V and 0 from J; bases not matched to a gene: 3. CDR3 sequence reads: CSARTGYQETQYF. Written as DNA, the CDR3 is TGCAGTGCAAGGACAGGGTACCAAGAGACCCAGTACTTC.

This clonotype was counted ten times or more. The chain has TRBV20-1 and TRBJ2-5; D not resolved. This CDR3 region has 14 residues. Per the germline V gene, CDR1 is DFQATT and CDR2 is SNEGSKA (reference sequence). V lost 0 bases, J lost 5 bases, and 13 bases lay in between. The CDR3 coding sequence is TGCAGTGCTAGAGATCCGGGCTCTTTGGAGACCCAGTACTTC. The encoded protein is CSARDPGSLETQYF.

V gene TRBV7-9 combines with J gene TRBJ2-6; the D gene could be TRBD1 or TRBD2 (5 bases each). The CDR3 runs to 16 residues. Trimming pared 4 bases from V and 2 bases from J, leaving 12 bases between. Germline CDR1 is SEHNR and CDR2 is FQNEAQ (reference sequence). CDR3 in amino acids: CASSSRWGTGANVLTF. CDR3 coding DNA: TGTGCCAGCAGCTCGCGATGGGGGACTGGGGCCAACGTCCTGACTTTC.

The chain joins TRBV15 to TRBJ1-2; D unresolved. Germline V lookup: CDR1 LNHNV, CDR2 YYDKDF (reference sequence). Trimming took off 0 bases at V and 4 bases at J, with 15 bases between the two ends. The CDR3 is 16 residues long. This chain's CDR3 is CATSRDPMARIYGYTF. In DNA form, the CDR3 reads TGTGCCACCAGCAGAGATCCCATGGCCAGAATCTATGGCTACACCTTC. The full variable domain, in which reference TRBV15 and TRBJ1-2 provide the parts outside the CDR3, is DAMVIQNPRYQVTQFGKPVTLSCSQTLNHNVMYWYQQKSSQAPKLLFHYYDKDFNNEADTPDNFQSRRPNTSFCFLDIRSPGLGDTAMYLCATSRDPMARIYGYTFGSGTRLTVV.

At least ten counts were recorded for this clonotype. This rearrangement joins TRBV7-8 to TRBJ2-3; D possibly corresponds to TRBD2 (5 bases). The CDR3 is 12 amino acids. Trimming left V 2 bases short and J 5 bases short, with 5 bases between. CDR1 is SGHVS and CDR2 is FQNEAQ in the germline V gene. DNA of the CDR3: TGTGCCAGCAGCTTACGGGAAGATACGCAGTATTTT. This sequence encodes CASSLREDTQYF.

This clonotype was seen at least ten times. The chain links TRBV4-3 to TRBJ2-3; 7 positions match TRBD2. CDR1 is LGHNA, CDR2 YSLEER, per germline. The CDR3 runs to 14 residues. V shed 3 bases, J shed 4 bases, and the junction held 4 bases outside the gene matches. The CDR3 DNA is TGCGCCAGCAGCCAGCCCGGGAGGCCAGATACGCAGTATTTT. The encoded protein is CASSQPGRPDTQYF.

The chain recombines TRBV7-2 with TRBJ1-3; D is possibly TRBD1 (5 bases). From germline, CDR1 is SGHTA and CDR2 FQGNSA. There are 14 residues in the CDR3. The V and J ends lost 5 bases and 0 bases respectively, with 8 bases between them. CDR3 region: CASSPRASGNTIYF. The DNA of the CDR3 is TGTGCCAGCAGCCCCAGGGCCTCTGGAAACACCATATATTTT.

This chain joins TRBV2 and TRBJ2-1; TRBD1 matches 7 bases. The J segment lost 8 bases and the V segment lost 8 bases, leaving 6 bases of the junction unmatched. Germline lookup yields CDR1 SNHLY and CDR2 FYNNEI. The CDR3 is 12 residues long. In DNA, the CDR3 is TGTGCCAGCTTTGCACAGGGGTATGAGCAGTTCTTC. This encodes CASFAQGYEQFF. The whole variable domain, filled in from reference TRBV2 and TRBJ2-1, reads EPEVTQTPSHQVTQMGQEVILRCVPISNHLYFYWYRQILGQKVEFLVSFYNNEISEKSEIFDDQFSVERPDGSNFTLKIRSTKLEDSAMYFCASFAQGYEQFFGPGTRLTVL.

As regards this clonotype: This sequence may be a read error, since a much larger clone differs from it by one base. The rearrangement links TRBV29-1 to TRBJ1-1; D might be TRBD1 (5 bases). From germline, CDR1 is SQVTM and CDR2 ANQGSEA. The CDR3 covers 13 residues. Trimming left V 4 bases short and J 0 bases short, with 9 bases between. CDR3: CSVGRGLNTEAFF. CDR3 bases: TGCAGCGTTGGTCGGGGGTTGAACACTGAAGCTTTCTTT. Variable domain in full (rest from reference TRBV29-1 and TRBJ1-1): SAVISQKPSRDICQRGTSLTIQCQVDSQVTMMFWYRQQPGQSLTLIATANQGSEATYESGFVIDKFPISRPNLTFSTLTVSNMSPEDSSIYLCSVGRGLNTEAFFGQGTRLTVV.

J is TRBJ1-2 and V is TRBV2; 7 bases are a match to TRBD1. The CDR3 is 13 residues long. The V and J ends lost 8 bases and 3 bases, in that order; junction bases with no gene match: 6. Germline lookup yields CDR1 SNHLY and CDR2 FYNNEI. The CDR3 sequence is CASPRTGDYGYTF. As DNA, the CDR3 is TGTGCCAGCCCCCGGACAGGAGACTATGGCTACACCTTC.